This is a list of T cell receptor beta chains from one sample in a study of persistence of HIV-infected CD4 T cells. Here immunoSEQ multiplex PCR was the method, and the copy in TCRdb shows in-frame clones only, minus some. The top ten hold around 3.2% of the sample, which has tens of thousands of clones, 70% to 90% seen once. No antigen has been identified for these receptors. Sequenced here: CD4+ T cells sorted from PBMCs after 18-hour stimulation, sampled from a patient who received antiretroviral therapy. Every receptor here comes from an adult woman with HIV who was CMV-seropositive. Both conserved end residues are part of each CDR3. The D gene is left open where the match is weak. Size tells how often a clone was seen (once, few, many) or the class of an expanded clone, and some rows leave it out.

clone_size	j_call	v_call	d_call	cdr3_nt	cdr3_aa
-	TRBJ1-5	TRBV2	-	TGTGCCAGCACTCGGACTACACTCGCAAGCAATCAGCCCCAGCATTTT	CASTRTTLASNQPQHF
-	TRBJ2-7	TRBV28	TRBD2	TGTGCCAGCAGTATCATGACTAGCGGTCCTTACGAGCAGTACTTC	CASSIMTSGPYEQYF
-	TRBJ2-2	TRBV5-1	TRBD2	TGCGCCAGCCGACTAGCGGGAGGGAACACCGGGGAGCTGTTTTTT	CASRLAGGNTGELFF
-	TRBJ2-7	TRBV10-3	-	TGTGCCATCAGTGGAATATCCTACGAGCAGTACTTC	CAISGISYEQYF
-	TRBJ1-1	TRBV5-4	TRBD1	TGTGCCAGCAGCTGGGGGGTGGGACAGGGGAACACTGAAGCTTTCTTT	CASSWGVGQGNTEAFF
-	TRBJ2-7	TRBV25-1	-	TGTGCCAGCAGTGAATCGAAAGGTAGCACCTACGAGCAGTACTTC	CASSESKGSTYEQYF
-	TRBJ2-7	TRBV12-3/TRBV12-4	-	TGTGCCAGCAGTTTGGAAGCTGAGCAGTACTTC	CASSLEAEQYF
few	TRBJ1-5	TRBV12-3/TRBV12-4	-	TGTGCCAGCAGTCCTGGCGCTGGGCAGCCCCAGCATTTT	CASSPGAGQPQHF
-	TRBJ2-3	TRBV30	TRBD2	TGTGCCTGGAGTGTGGCGGGGGGGCGATATACGCAGTATTTT	CAWSVAGGRYTQYF
-	TRBJ1-2	TRBV10-3	-	TGTGCCATAGCCAGCCGAGCAGGCTATGGCTACACCTTC	CAIASRAGYGYTF
-	TRBJ2-1	TRBV7-2	-	TGTGCCAGCAGCTCCCGAACTAGTTTCTATGAGCAGTTCTTC	CASSSRTSFYEQFF
-	TRBJ2-7	TRBV10-3	TRBD2	TGTGCCATCGCGAGCGGGACCTACGAGCAGTACTTC	CAIASGTYEQYF
-	TRBJ2-1	TRBV6-5	TRBD2	TGTGCCAGCAGTTACGCTAGACTAGCGGGAGGTAATGAGCAGTTCTTC	CASSYARLAGGNEQFF
-	TRBJ2-7	TRBV12-3/TRBV12-4	TRBD1	TGTGCCAGCAGCCCTAGAGGGGGCTGGGAGCAGTACTTC	CASSPRGGWEQYF
-	TRBJ1-5	TRBV18	TRBD1	TGTGCCAGCTCACTAAACCGACAGGGGGCCTCAGACAATCAGCCCCAGCATTTT	CASSLNRQGASDNQPQHF
-	TRBJ1-5	TRBV6-5	-	TGTGCCAGCACAAGACAGGTGGGTCAGCCCCAGCATTTT	CASTRQVGQPQHF
-	TRBJ1-2	TRBV24-1	-	TGTGCCACCAGTGACGGGGGTCACTATGGCTACACCTTC	CATSDGGHYGYTF
-	TRBJ1-3	TRBV27	TRBD1	TGTGCCAGCAGTTTCTCTACCCCGGGACAGGGGGCTGGAAACACCATATATTTT	CASSFSTPGQGAGNTIYF
-	TRBJ2-1	TRBV9	TRBD1	TGTGCCAGCAGCGGACCGGGACAGGGGGCCCAGCTTTCCCTATACAATGAGCAGTTCTTC	CASSGPGQGAQLSLYNEQFF
-	TRBJ2-1	TRBV19	TRBD2	TGTGCCATCCAGGCGGGGGACAATGAGCAGTTCTTC	CAIQAGDNEQFF
few	TRBJ1-4	TRBV5-1	TRBD1	TGCGCCAGCAGCTTGGCCTCCGGGACAGGTAGCGAAAAACTGTTTTTT	CASSLASGTGSEKLFF
-	TRBJ2-7	TRBV14	-	TGTGCCAGCAGTCGACTAGTTTTCCTATTGGACGAGCAGTACTTC	CASSRLVFLLDEQYF
once	TRBJ2-3	TRBV24-1	TRBD1	TGTGCCACCAGTGACTCAGGCAGGGGGCGTATAGGAACAGATACGCAGTATTTT	CATSDSGRGRIGTDTQYF
-	TRBJ1-2	TRBV29-1	TRBD1	TGCAGCGCTACAACAGGGGGCGCTCTTGGCTACACCTTC	CSATTGGALGYTF
-	TRBJ1-2	TRBV7-8	-	TGTGCCAGCAGCTTGTCTACAGGGAACTATGGCTACACCTTC	CASSLSTGNYGYTF
-	TRBJ1-5	TRBV10-1	-	TGCGCCAGAGCCGGGGGGCTCAATCAGCCCCAGCATTTT	CARAGGLNQPQHF
-	TRBJ1-2	TRBV28	-	TGTGCCAGCAGTTTAGGGATCAATTTAGTTACTAACTATGGCTACACCTTC	CASSLGINLVTNYGYTF
-	TRBJ1-2	TRBV9	-	TGTGCCAGCAGCGCCCTCGCGGGCTATGGCTACACCTTC	CASSALAGYGYTF
-	TRBJ2-7	TRBV2	-	TGTGCCAGCAGTGAAAGGACAGCCCTCTACGAGCAGTACTTC	CASSERTALYEQYF
once	TRBJ1-5	TRBV19	-	TGTGCCAGTAGTTTGATTCCAAGTAATCAGCCCCAGCATTTT	CASSLIPSNQPQHF
-	TRBJ1-2	TRBV18	-	TGTGCCAGCTCACCACCGACAGGCGGCTCTAACTATGGCTACACCTTC	CASSPPTGGSNYGYTF
-	TRBJ2-1	TRBV24-1	TRBD1	TGTGCCACCAGTGACCCGGGACAGGGGCGGGTAAATGAGCAGTTCTTC	CATSDPGQGRVNEQFF
-	TRBJ1-5	TRBV6-1	-	TGTGCCAGCAGTGAAGCGTATGGCGTGATGGGTCAGCCCCAGCATTTT	CASSEAYGVMGQPQHF
-	TRBJ2-1	TRBV6-1	-	TGTGCCGCATCTCAAAGCGCAGGATCACATAGTGAGCAGTTCTTC	CAASQSAGSHSEQFF
-	TRBJ1-1	TRBV18	-	TGTGCCAGCTCACCCGATTTAAACACTGAAGCTTTCTTT	CASSPDLNTEAFF
few	TRBJ1-1	TRBV30	-	TGTGCCTGGAGCGAGGGCCGGAACACTGAAGCTTTCTTT	CAWSEGRNTEAFF
-	TRBJ1-5	TRBV18	-	TGTGCCAGCTCACCCTCACAGGGACCGATTAGCAATCAGCCCCAGCATTTT	CASSPSQGPISNQPQHF
-	TRBJ2-6	TRBV7-6	-	TGTGCCACTCAGGTCTCTGGGGCCAACGTCCTGACTTTC	CATQVSGANVLTF
-	TRBJ2-7	TRBV9	-	TGTGCCAGCAGCGTAGATCCGGACTCCTACGAGCAGTACTTC	CASSVDPDSYEQYF
once	TRBJ2-5	TRBV28	TRBD2	TGTGCCAGCAGTTTCGGGGGGGAGACCCAAGAGACCCAGTACTTC	CASSFGGETQETQYF
-	TRBJ2-3	TRBV12-5	-	TGTGCTAGTGGTTTCGGGGACTCTCCCACAGATACGCAGTATTTT	CASGFGDSPTDTQYF
-	TRBJ1-2	TRBV25-1	-	TGTGCCAGCCAACGAGACGGGGGGGACTATGGCTACACCTTC	CASQRDGGDYGYTF
-	TRBJ2-1	TRBV11-3	TRBD1	TGTGCCAGCAGCTTACCGGGACAGAGCCACAATGAGCAGTTCTTC	CASSLPGQSHNEQFF
-	TRBJ1-2	TRBV15	-	TGTGCCACCAGCAGACCAGGGTTCTCAGATGGCTACACCTTC	CATSRPGFSDGYTF
once	TRBJ2-2	TRBV4-3	-	TGCGCCAGCAGCCAAGATAAACTTACGGCTGGGAGAACCGGGGAGCTGTTTTTT	CASSQDKLTAGRTGELFF
-	TRBJ1-2	TRBV5-6	-	TGTGCCAGCAGCGCCACCCGGGAGACCTATCGCGGCTACACCTTC	CASSATRETYRGYTF
-	TRBJ1-2	TRBV18	-	TGTGCCAGCTCACCACAAGGGTCAGGGTATGGCTACACCTTC	CASSPQGSGYGYTF
few	TRBJ2-7	TRBV3-1/TRBV3-2	-	TGTGCCAGCAACCTAGGTGGCAGGGCCTACGAGCAGTACTTC	CASNLGGRAYEQYF
-	TRBJ2-7	TRBV10-1	-	TGCGCCAGCAGTGAGTCGGGCAGGGTAGGGCAGTACTTC	CASSESGRVGQYF
-	TRBJ2-1	TRBV7-9	-	TGTGCCAGCAGCGTGGGTAGGCGAGGGTCGACAATAAATGAGCAGTTCTTC	CASSVGRRGSTINEQFF
-	TRBJ2-7	TRBV28	-	TGTGCCAGCATAGGACAGAAACCTACCTACGAGCAGTACTTC	CASIGQKPTYEQYF
-	TRBJ2-1	TRBV5-1	TRBD2	TGCGCCAGCAGCCTGGATGCACTAGCGGGAACTGATGAGCAGTTCTTC	CASSLDALAGTDEQFF
-	TRBJ2-5	TRBV7-2	TRBD2	TGTGCCAGCAGCCCGACTAGCGGGTTACGCGAGACCCAGTACTTC	CASSPTSGLRETQYF
-	TRBJ2-1	TRBV6-5	-	TGTGCCAGCAGTTACACCACCGGGACATATAACAATGAGCAGTTCTTC	CASSYTTGTYNNEQFF
-	TRBJ1-1	TRBV2	TRBD1	TGTGCCAGCAGTGAAGGAAGGACAGGGAACACTGAAGCTTTCTTT	CASSEGRTGNTEAFF